Described below is a single T cell receptor beta chain sequence and its context. Its cognate antigen has yet to be identified. No base qualities exist here, and no much larger clone lies one base off it. Library creation used 5' RACE. The instrument was an Illumina HiSeq 2000. A universal primer binding site was introduced by template switching, and a unique molecular identifier was present in the final cDNA, enabling accurate counting of TCR cDNA molecules. First-strand cDNA for TCR alpha and beta chains was synthesized from specific primers in the conserved constant-segment region. To control for contamination, every cDNA library carried two barcodes: a SMART-Mk sample barcode plus Illumina barcodes. Two successive PCR steps introduced TruSeq adapter sequences along with Illumina sample barcodes. The Illumina HiSeq platform was used with custom primers to sequence TCR alpha and beta cDNA libraries. The source study handled its data this way. MiGEC processed the raw reads to extract unique molecular identifiers, while MiXCR was used to determine the CDR3 positions. For each individual, recombination models were inferred using an EM algorithm with the repgenHMM and IGoR tools. The tcR package in R was used for shared clonotype analysis, with sharing normalized by the product of cloneset sizes. To study raw recombination free of thymic and clonal selection effects, out-of-frame nonproductive sequences were analyzed. TCRdb reanalyzed the raw reads on its own, using fastp at Q25 for trimming and MiXCR for clone calling, and kept in-frame beta chains. Duplicate CDR3 protein sequences are folded into a single record with the most common DNA and genes. The authors' filters were not applied to this entry. Recorded for this sample are about 480,000 distinct CDR3 sequences; 14% of them occurred a single time. The ten largest account for about 0.52% of the sample.

These data originate in a study of identical twins (dated by TCRdb to the mid-2010s). The study in broad terms: TCR alpha and beta repertoires from monozygotic twins, unrelated adults of various ages and cord blood were deep-sequenced to test whether fetal clonotypes persist. To rule out contamination, the twin experiments were replicated at different times with different library preparation protocols. Broader findings and caveats from the paper: Invariant T cells such as MAIT and iNKT could partly confound zero-insertion analyses, though diverse VJ usage argued against this for most clonotypes. Fewer insertions were carried by abundant cord blood beta clonotypes; a weaker similar trend was observed in young adult naive repertoires, while no such trend was observed in memory repertoires. In monozygotic twins, out-of-frame TCR alpha sharing was systematically underestimated by recombination models, although the models agreed with sharing between unrelated individuals. Conclusions relied on cross-sectional statistical analysis, since the same donors could not be followed over many years. Excess twin sharing in beta out-of-frame sequences was weaker because fewer shared sequences lowered the signal-to-noise ratio. Out-of-frame TCR alpha sequences shared between twins showed an excess of low generation-probability sequences compared with coincidental sharing between unrelated individuals.

CDR1 MNHEY and CDR2 SVGAGI are derived from the germline V gene. Relative to germline, V is missing 0 bases and J is missing 5 bases, with 5 bases of the junction outside any gene match. CDR3 length: 16 amino acids, cysteine to phenylalanine. Only the CDR3 DNA is retained, 48 bases long and in frame from the first base. Every donor in the study was a healthy Caucasian. The twin cohort comprised three pairs of female monozygotic twins, all aged roughly 18 to 30 years. CD4+ and CD8+ T cell populations were isolated with positive isolation kits from Invitrogen. A further study also used this sample, focusing on yellow fever vaccine responses in identical twins. That second report states: The T cell response to vaccination in identical twins was reported by the authors to appear partly convergent and partly personalized. In the study, vaccine-responding T cell clones were precisely tracked in identical twins.

The sequence is built from TRBV6-5 and TRBJ2-1, and 9 junction bases match TRBD2. Sequencing was performed on CD4+ T cells sorted from blood. The receptor's source is a woman aged 18-35 years in good health. The CDR3 region: CASSYSGGRGHNEQFF. At the DNA level, the sequence is TGTGCCAGCAGTTACTCGGGCGGGAGGGGTCACAATGAGCAGTTCTTC.